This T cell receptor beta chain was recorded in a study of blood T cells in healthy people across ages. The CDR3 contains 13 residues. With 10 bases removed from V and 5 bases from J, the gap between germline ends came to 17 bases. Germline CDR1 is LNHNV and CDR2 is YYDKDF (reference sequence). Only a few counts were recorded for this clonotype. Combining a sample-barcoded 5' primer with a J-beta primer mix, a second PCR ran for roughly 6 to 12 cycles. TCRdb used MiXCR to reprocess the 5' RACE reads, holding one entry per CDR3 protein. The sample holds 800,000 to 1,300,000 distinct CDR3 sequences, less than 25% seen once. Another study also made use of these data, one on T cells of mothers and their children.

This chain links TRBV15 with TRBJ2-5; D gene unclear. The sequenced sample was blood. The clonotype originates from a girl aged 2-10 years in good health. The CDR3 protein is CAISTGGEETQYF. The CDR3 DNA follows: TGTGCCATTTCAACTGGTGGAGAGGAGACCCAGTACTTC. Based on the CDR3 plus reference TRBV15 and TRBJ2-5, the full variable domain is DAMVIQNPRYQVTQFGKPVTLSCSQTLNHNVMYWYQQKSSQAPKLLFHYYDKDFNNEADTPDNFQSRRPNTSFCFLDIRSPGLGDTAMYLCAISTGGEETQYFGPGTRLLVL.